Shown below are 29 T cell receptor beta chains from a single sample sequenced in a study of beta chain features in type 1 diabetes. Expressed TCRB transcripts were sequenced, since all the RNA that had been isolated was reverse transcribed. TCRdb's table, derived via immunoSEQ multiplex PCR, lists solely in-frame clones and lacks some. The profile shows 430,000 or so clones, about an eighth of them singletons. What was sequenced was naive CD4+ T cells from blood. The receptors stem from a woman aged 18 to 35 in good health.

Remarks on this clone: The junction departs from the called germline gene at one end, perhaps through a read error. CDR3: CASSPTSGRADF. The CDR3 DNA reads as TGTGCCAGCAGCCCGACTAGCGGGAGAGCGGACTTC. The rearrangement uses TRBV5-6 and TRBJ2-4; 12 bases map to TRBD2. The CDR3 is made up of 12 amino acids. Germline assignment: CDR1 SGHDT and CDR2 YYEEEE.

The chain has TRBV11-2 and TRBJ2-3; weak D call: TRBD1 (5 bases). The V end lost 5 bases, the J end lost 4 bases, and 13 bases lay between the germline ends. The CDR3 runs to 14 residues. CDR1 is SGHAT and CDR2 is FQNNGV in the germline V gene. DNA for the CDR3: TGTGCCAGCAGCGATACAGGTACCGCAGATACGCAGTATTTT. Encoded protein: CASSDTGTADTQYF.

In this sample, this clone turned up a few times. The chain links TRBV7-2 to TRBJ1-2; D possibly corresponds to TRBD1 (6 bases). V was clipped by 0 bases and J by 7 bases, with 12 bases between them. The CDR3 totals 14 residues. Germline V lookup: CDR1 SGHTA, CDR2 FQGNSA. DNA for the CDR3: TGTGCCAGCAGCTTAGCTAAACAGGGAATTGGCTACACCTTC. Translation: CASSLAKQGIGYTF.

The chain uses TRBV9 and TRBJ1-4; TRBD1 might be the D (5 bases). This CDR3 comprises 14 residues. Germline V gives CDR1 SGDLS, CDR2 YYNGEE. V was cut by 4 bases and J by 0 bases, with 7 bases left in between. The DNA for the CDR3 is TGTGCCAGCAGCAAGGGGACAACTAATGAAAAACTGTTTTTT. Encoded protein: CASSKGTTNEKLFF.

The V call is TRBV6-6, the J call TRBJ2-5; D possibly corresponds to TRBD2 (6 bases). CDR1 is MNHNY, CDR2 SVGAGI, per germline (reference sequence). This CDR3 region has 14 residues. The V gene lost 1 base and the J gene lost 4 bases, with 10 bases spanning the gap. The CDR3 nucleotides are TGTGCCAGCAGTTACTGGGAGGCGCGAGAGACCCAGTACTTC. Translating gives CASSYWEARETQYF.

This clone was observed a few times. The rearrangement links TRBV5-4 to TRBJ2-2, with D possibly TRBD2 on 5 matching bases. The CDR3 loop spans 16 amino acids. The germline gives CDR1 SGHNT, CDR2 YYREEE (reference sequence). Trimming removed 4 bases at V and 0 bases at J, with 13 bases between. CDR3 residues: CASSLRTGANTGELFF. CDR3 DNA sequence: TGTGCCAGCAGCCTTCGGACTGGTGCGAACACCGGGGAGCTGTTTTTT. Complete variable domain (other parts from reference TRBV5-4 and TRBJ2-2): ETGVTQSPTHLIKTRGQQVTLRCSSQSGHNTVSWYQQALGQGPQFIFQYYREEENGRGNFPPRFSGLQFPNYSSELNVNALELDDSALYLCASSLRTGANTGELFFGEGSRLTVL.

This clone occurred a few times. The V call is TRBV7-3, the J call TRBJ2-7; D uncertain. CDR1 and CDR2 from the germline V gene are SGHTA and FQGTGA. Trimming took 11 bases from V and 0 from J, leaving 11 bases between them. CDR3 size: 12 residues. The CDR3 protein is CAAPSSSYEQYF. In DNA, the CDR3 is TGTGCCGCCCCCAGCAGCTCCTACGAGCAGTACTTC.

V and J are TRBV5-4 and TRBJ2-1, with 7 positions matching TRBD1. Germline V lookup: CDR1 SGHNT, CDR2 YYREEE (reference sequence). V shed 1 base, J shed 4 bases, and the junction held 2 bases outside the gene matches. CDR3 length: 14 amino acids. This CDR3 is CASSLPGQYNEQFF. The CDR3 DNA is TGTGCCAGCAGCTTGCCGGGACAGTACAATGAGCAGTTCTTC.

Concerning this clone: The same CDR3 arises from other DNA sequences in this sample as well. The V call is TRBV29-1, the J call TRBJ1-5; weak D call: TRBD1 (6 bases). The germline gives CDR1 SQVTM, CDR2 ANQGSEA. V was shortened by 4 bases and J by 2 bases, with 9 bases between the two germline ends. The CDR3 contains 13 residues. The CDR3 spells CSVGGAGNQPQHF. CDR3 in DNA: TGCAGCGTTGGGGGGGCGGGCAATCAGCCCCAGCATTTT.

This clone has only a few counts. The chain employs TRBV7-7 and TRBJ1-4; TRBD1 matches 7 bases. Trimming cost V 3 bases and J 8 bases; bases outside gene matches: 12. The CDR3 consists of 16 residues. CDR1 SSHAT and CDR2 FNYEAQ come from the germline V gene (reference sequence). CDR3 protein: CASSLRDRPMREKLFF. CDR3 coding DNA: TGTGCCAGCAGCTTGCGGGACAGACCGATGAGGGAAAAACTGTTTTTT.

This clone was seen a handful of times. The chain carries TRBV18 and TRBJ1-1; possibly TRBD1 for D (5 bases). Trimming removed 4 bases from V and 1 base from J, with 16 bases in between. Germline CDR1 and CDR2: KGHSH and LQKENI. This CDR3 spans 16 amino acids. This chain's CDR3 is CASSRAAADTNTEAFF. In DNA, the CDR3 is TGTGCCAGCTCACGAGCGGCTGCGGACACGAACACTGAAGCTTTCTTT.

A few counts support this clone. The chain couples TRBV6-6 to TRBJ2-5, with D unclear. With 6 bases removed from V and 3 bases from J, the gap between germline ends came to 8 bases. This CDR3 comprises 12 residues. The germline V gene encodes CDR1 MNHNY and CDR2 SVGAGI (reference sequence). CDR3 nucleotides: TGTGCCAGCAGAATAAGGGAAGAGACCCAGTACTTC. Amino acids: CASRIREETQYF.

In its sample, this clone was seen a few times. This sequence joins TRBV30 and TRBJ1-1; D might be TRBD1 (5 bases). CDR3 length equals 13 residues. The ends were cut back, 3 bases at V and 0 bases at J, with 8 bases in the middle. Germline V gives CDR1 GTSNPN, CDR2 SVGIG (reference sequence). The CDR3 here is CAWRRQLNTEAFF. Here the CDR3 DNA reads TGTGCCTGGAGGAGACAGTTGAACACTGAAGCTTTCTTT.

There are a few counts of this clone. This chain joins TRBV27 and TRBJ1-1, with a tentative D call TRBD1 (6 bases). With 5 bases removed from V and 10 bases from J, the gap between germline ends came to 32 bases. Germline CDR1 is MNHEY and CDR2 is SMNVEV (reference sequence). The length of the CDR3 is 18 residues. The CDR3: CASSTKIPTSGGAVGAFF. CDR3 DNA: TGTGCCAGCAGTACGAAGATACCCACGTCCGGGGGCGCGGTGGGAGCTTTCTTT.

This clone came up a few times. The gene calls are TRBV19 and TRBJ2-6; D remains ambiguous. Germline V gene data show CDR1 as LNHDA and CDR2 as SQIVND (reference sequence). The V and J ends lost 8 bases and 4 bases respectively, with 12 bases between them. The CDR3 totals 14 residues. CDR3 region: CASLSLSGANVLTF. The CDR3 DNA sequence: TGTGCCAGTTTGAGCCTATCGGGGGCCAACGTCCTGACTTTC.

This chain uses TRBV9 with TRBJ2-2; no firm D call. This CDR3 spans 13 amino acids. Deletions cut 6 bases from V and 1 base from J, with 7 bases between. CDR1 is SGDLS, CDR2 YYNGEE, per germline. The CDR3 protein is CASMRRNTGELFF. In DNA, the CDR3 is TGTGCCAGCATGAGACGGAACACCGGGGAGCTGTTTTTT. Full variable domain (outside the CDR3, taken from reference TRBV9 and TRBJ2-2): DSGVTQTPKHLITATGQRVTLRCSPRSGDLSVYWYQQSLDQGLQFLIQYYNGEERAKGNILERFSAQQFPDLHSELNLSSLELGDSALYFCASMRRNTGELFFGEGSRLTVL.

A few counts support this clone. The rearrangement uses TRBV7-6 and TRBJ2-1; D is unclear. CDR1 and CDR2 (germline): SGHVS, FNYEAQ. Trimming took 1 base from V and 7 from J, leaving 14 bases between them. This CDR3 is built from 15 residues. For the CDR3, the DNA is TGTGCCAGCAGCTTAGGAGGCAGAGGCGCGAATGAGCAGTTCTTC. Translating it yields CASSLGGRGANEQFF.

This clone has more than one count but fewer than ten. The chain combines TRBV2 with TRBJ2-3, with no clear D. Trimming took 8 bases from V and 0 from J, leaving 9 bases between them. Germline CDR1 and CDR2: SNHLY and FYNNEI. The CDR3 runs to 13 residues. The CDR3 protein is CASVVGSTDTQYF. CDR3 coding DNA: TGTGCCAGCGTGGTCGGAAGCACAGATACGCAGTATTTT.

CDR3 bases: TGTGCCAGCAGCTTAGGGACGCTCCAAGAGACCCAGTACTTC. Translating it yields CASSLGTLQETQYF. This chain links TRBV7-7 with TRBJ2-5; D unclear. V lost 1 base and J lost 1, with 7 bases in between. CDR3 length: 14 residues. The germline V gene encodes CDR1 SSHAT and CDR2 FNYEAQ (reference sequence).

The rearrangement joins TRBV19 to TRBJ2-7; 11 nucleotides align to TRBD1. CDR3 length: 14 amino acids. V lost 6 bases and J lost 6; bases outside the gene matches: 7. The germline V gene has CDR1 LNHDA and CDR2 SQIVND (reference sequence). The CDR3 here is CASSPPGQGGEQYF. Here the CDR3 DNA reads TGTGCCAGTAGCCCTCCGGGACAGGGGGGCGAGCAGTACTTC.

The gene calls are TRBV5-4 and TRBJ1-4, with D unclear. The ends were cut back, 1 base at V and 7 bases at J, with 8 bases in the middle. Germline-derived CDR1 and CDR2 are SGHNT and YYREEE (reference sequence). CDR3 length equals 13 residues. CDR3 sequence reads: CASSLWGVEKLFF. CDR3 nucleotide sequence: TGTGCCAGCAGCTTGTGGGGTGTTGAAAAACTGTTTTTT.

This clone occurred a few times. This sequence joins TRBV30 and TRBJ2-2; 8 bases agree with TRBD2. Germline V CDR1 and CDR2: GTSNPN, SVGIG (reference sequence). V dropped 0 bases and J dropped 4; count of bases not matched to a gene: 4. The CDR3 contains 15 residues. The CDR3 reads CAWSVAGGRTGELFF. For the CDR3, the DNA is TGTGCCTGGAGTGTTGCGGGAGGTCGCACCGGGGAGCTGTTTTTT.

This clone was counted only a few times. Other DNA sequences from this sample encode an identical CDR3 as well. The chain links TRBV7-9 to TRBJ1-1; D is unresolved. Per the germline V gene, CDR1 is SEHNR and CDR2 is FQNEAQ (reference sequence). Trimming took 3 bases from V and 0 from J, leaving 8 bases between them. The CDR3 is 14 amino acids. The CDR3, as DNA: TGTGCCAGCAGCTTCAGAGCCTTGAACACTGAAGCTTTCTTT. This gives the protein CASSFRALNTEAFF.

This clone was seen only a few times. The V and J genes are TRBV7-3 and TRBJ2-5; a weak D match, TRBD2 (5 bases). This CDR3 has 14 residues. Germline CDR1 reads SGHTA; CDR2 reads FQGTGA. Trimming cost V 5 bases and J 1 base, with 11 bases left between them. The CDR3 loop is CASSPRLPQETQYF. The CDR3 nucleotides are TGTGCCAGCAGCCCTCGACTACCCCAAGAGACCCAGTACTTC.

This clone was seen a few times. The chain recombines TRBV7-9 with TRBJ2-7; D is unresolved. The CDR3 extends over 12 amino acids. Germline V gives CDR1 SEHNR, CDR2 FQNEAQ (reference sequence). V was clipped by 2 bases and J by 6 bases, with 8 bases between them. The CDR3 DNA sequence: TGTGCCAGCAGCTTACCTTTAAGCGAGCAGTACGTC. Translation: CASSLPLSEQYV.

Many counts were recorded for this clone. This chain joins TRBV25-1 and TRBJ2-5; D may be TRBD2 (5 bases). The CDR3 loop spans 15 amino acids. Germline V gene sequence: CDR1 MGHDK, CDR2 SYGVNS. Deletions cut 3 bases from V and 5 bases from J, with 16 bases between. CDR3 amino acids: CASSESPGFVETQYF. Here the CDR3 DNA reads TGTGCCAGCAGTGAGTCCCCGGGATTTGTGGAGACCCAGTACTTC. Based on the CDR3 plus reference TRBV25-1 and TRBJ2-5, the full variable domain is EADIYQTPRYLVIGTGKKITLECSQTMGHDKMYWYQQDPGMELHLIHYSYGVNSTEKGDLSSESTVSRIRTEHFPLTLESARPSHTSQYLCASSESPGFVETQYFGPGTRLLVL.

This clone has only a few counts. The CDR3 coding sequence is TGTGCCAGCAGCTCCCGACGGGTGGAGACCCAGTACTTC. The encoded protein is CASSSRRVETQYF. The chain employs TRBV7-6 and TRBJ2-5; D gene unclear. Deletions cut 4 bases from V and 5 bases from J, with 11 bases between. The germline V gene encodes CDR1 SGHVS and CDR2 FNYEAQ. The CDR3 is 13 residues long.

This clone has just a few counts. The chain uses TRBV28 and TRBJ2-7, with D unclear. Germline V CDR1 and CDR2: MDHEN, SYDVKM. Deletions cut 1 base from V and 7 bases from J, with 11 bases between. The CDR3 has 13 residues. The CDR3 loop reads CASSLSIPNEQYV. CDR3 nucleotide sequence: TGTGCCAGCAGTTTATCGATACCAAATGAGCAGTACGTC.

The V and J genes are TRBV5-4 and TRBJ2-3; D gene uncertain. The germline CDR1 and CDR2 sequences are SGHNT and YYREEE (reference sequence). CDR3 length: 15 residues. V gave up 3 bases and J gave up 5 bases, with 16 bases separating them. The CDR3 coding sequence is TGTGCCAGCAGCTCTGACTTAAACCGGTTAGATACGCAGTATTTT. Amino acids: CASSSDLNRLDTQYF.